These 26 T cell receptor beta chains were all obtained from the same sample, sequenced in a study of OX40 agonist ivuxolimab in advanced cancers. Repertoires were generated with immunoSEQ multiplex PCR, while TCRdb's copy carries only in-frame clones and drops some. The sample includes approximately 90,000 clones, 89% of them seen just once. The sequencing used CD4+ or CD8+ T cells sorted from blood, collected in a trial of the OX40 agonist ivuxolimab. The receptors stem from an adult with an advanced solid tumor such as melanoma, head and neck, liver or kidney cancer.

V usage is TRBV7-2 and J usage is TRBJ1-4, with D maybe TRBD1 (5 bases). The CDR3 spans 13 residues. CDR1 and CDR2 from the germline V gene are SGHTA and FQGNSA. Trimming pared 5 bases from V and 8 bases from J, leaving 12 bases between. CDR3 amino acids: CASSQGIREKLFF. The CDR3 coding sequence is TGTGCCAGCAGCCAGGGAATAAGAGAAAAACTGTTTTTT. The variable domain in full, with the rest retrieved from reference TRBV7-2 and TRBJ1-4, is GAGVSQSPSNKVTEKGKDVELRCDPISGHTALYWYRQSLGQGLEFLIYFQGNSAPDKSGLPSDRFSAERTGGSVSTLTIQRTQQEDSAVYLCASSQGIREKLFFGSGTQLSVL.

The chain combines TRBV2 with TRBJ1-1; TRBD1 is a possible D gene (5 bases). Germline V lookup: CDR1 SNHLY, CDR2 FYNNEI. Trimming took 10 bases from V and 1 from J, leaving 16 bases between them. The CDR3 sequence is 14 residues long. CDR3 amino acids: CATTPAGRNTEAFF. CDR3 nucleotides: TGTGCCACCACGCCGGCAGGGCGGAACACTGAAGCTTTCTTT.

The chain uses TRBV4-3 and TRBJ1-6, with D possibly matching TRBD1 (5 bases). This CDR3 region has 14 residues. From germline, CDR1 is LGHNA and CDR2 YSLEER. Trimming removed 0 bases from V and 10 bases from J, with 10 bases in between. CDR3: CASSQDRGGSPLHF. The CDR3 nucleotides are TGCGCCAGCAGCCAAGATAGGGGAGGATCACCCCTCCACTTT.

This chain joins TRBV6-4 and TRBJ1-5; D gene ambiguous. The V and J ends lost 3 bases and 1 base respectively, with 16 bases between them. This CDR3 has 17 amino acids. Germline CDR1 and CDR2: MRHNA and SNTAGT. CDR3 sequence reads: CASSELPIMVSNQPQHF. CDR3 in DNA: TGTGCCAGCAGTGAATTGCCAATTATGGTGAGCAATCAGCCCCAGCATTTT.

V gene TRBV9 combines with J gene TRBJ2-3; D is perhaps TRBD1 or TRBD2 (6 bases each). V dropped 5 bases and J dropped 4 bases, with 17 bases sitting between them. This CDR3 has 15 amino acids. CDR1 is SGDLS and CDR2 is YYNGEE in the germline V gene. The CDR3 region is CASSSSGGVPDTQYF. The CDR3 DNA reads TGTGCCAGCAGTAGCTCCGGGGGCGTCCCAGATACGCAGTATTTT.

The rearrangement joins TRBV11-3 to TRBJ2-7; the D is unclear. Germline CDR1 SGHNT, CDR2 YENEEA. The CDR3 length is 13 residues. Trimming took 2 bases from V and 6 from J, leaving 11 bases between them. The CDR3, as DNA: TGTGCCAGCAGCTTAAATTCCGTCTCCGAGCAGTACTTC. It encodes CASSLNSVSEQYF.

In its sample, this clone was seen once. The germline gene is not matched at one end of the junction; a read error may be the cause. V and J are TRBV7-7 and TRBJ2-5; possible D gene TRBD2, 6 bases. Germline-derived CDR1 and CDR2 are SSHAT and FNYEAQ (reference sequence). This CDR3 spans 13 amino acids. CDR3 protein: CASSPGGRQTQYF. Written as DNA, the CDR3 is TGTGCTAGCAGCCCTGGAGGGAGGCAGACCCAGTACTTC.

This clone was seen more than once but under ten times. The chain combines TRBV15 with TRBJ1-2, with no clear D. V lost 3 bases and J lost 7, with 15 bases in between. This CDR3 is built from 14 residues. Germline lookup yields CDR1 LNHNV and CDR2 YYDKDF (reference sequence). The CDR3 protein is CATSSRTGMGGYTF. CDR3 sequence (DNA): TGTGCCACCAGCAGCCGAACGGGGATGGGTGGCTACACCTTC.

This rearrangement joins TRBV28 to TRBJ2-7, with a possible D match to TRBD2 (5 bases). Germline CDR1 and CDR2: MDHEN and SYDVKM. V was shortened by 6 bases and J by 7 bases, with 10 bases between the two germline ends. The CDR3 has 11 amino acids. CDR3 residues: CASRSPGEQYF. Written as DNA, the CDR3 is TGTGCCAGCAGATCCCCGGGGGAGCAGTACTTC.

The chain joins TRBV19 to TRBJ1-3; D not certain. The CDR3 runs 17 residues. The V end was cut by 7 bases, the J end by 0 bases, with 19 bases between. CDR1 is LNHDA, CDR2 SQIVND, per germline (reference sequence). The CDR3 loop reads CASTAASAHSSGNTIYF. The CDR3 DNA is TGTGCCAGTACCGCCGCCTCAGCGCACTCCTCTGGAAACACCATATATTTT. Looking up the rest from reference TRBV19 and TRBJ1-3 gives the full variable domain: DGGITQSPKYLFRKEGQNVTLSCEQNLNHDAMYWYRQDPGQGLRLIYYSQIVNDFQKGDIAEGYSVSREKKESFPLTVTSAQKNPTAFYLCASTAASAHSSGNTIYFGEGSWLTVV.

The V and J genes are TRBV7-9 and TRBJ2-7, with D uncertain. The CDR3 contains 13 residues. Germline V gene data show CDR1 as SEHNR and CDR2 as FQNEAQ (reference sequence). V was shortened by 5 bases and J by 6 bases, with 14 bases between the two germline ends. The CDR3 region has the DNA TGTGCCAGCAGCCCAAGGGCTTCGGGCGAGCAGTACTTC. It encodes CASSPRASGEQYF.

This clone has a handful of counts. The chain is built from TRBV7-9 and TRBJ2-7; 10 positions match TRBD2. Germline loops: CDR1 SEHNR, CDR2 FQNEAQ (reference sequence). V shed 2 bases, J shed 7 bases, and the junction held 5 bases outside the gene matches. The CDR3 spans 14 residues. CDR3 amino acids: CASSLRAGGQEQYF. The CDR3 DNA reads TGTGCCAGCAGCTTAAGAGCGGGGGGGCAAGAGCAGTACTTC.

V usage is TRBV19 and J usage is TRBJ1-2; D may be TRBD1 (5 bases). The V gene lost 7 bases and the J gene lost 2 bases, with 8 bases spanning the gap. Germline V gene data show CDR1 as LNHDA and CDR2 as SQIVND (reference sequence). The CDR3 is 12 amino acids. CDR3 sequence (DNA): TGTGCCAGTACTCGGGGGAACTATGGCTACACCTTC. Translating it yields CASTRGNYGYTF.

The rearrangement joins TRBV6-1 to TRBJ1-1; possibly TRBD1 for D (5 bases). The V end lost 2 bases, the J end lost 5 bases, and 21 bases lay between the germline ends. In germline, CDR1 is MNHNS, CDR2 SASEGT. This CDR3 region has 17 residues. CDR3 nucleotide sequence: TGTGCCAGCAGTGAATTTAAGGTTAGGGGAGTAAGGACTGAAGCTTTCTTT. It translates to CASSEFKVRGVRTEAFF.

DNA of the CDR3: TGTGCCAGCAGCTTTAGGGTTAGCGAGCAGTACTTC. Translation gives CASSFRVSEQYF. V gene TRBV5-8 combines with J gene TRBJ2-7; D unclear. Deletions cut 2 bases from V and 6 bases from J, with 9 bases between. The CDR3 runs 12 residues. Germline V gene lookup returns CDR1 SGHTS and CDR2 YDEGEE.

This clone was seen a handful of times. This sequence joins TRBV6-5 and TRBJ1-3; the D is unclear. The CDR3 contains 15 residues. The V gene's germline CDR1 is MNHEY and CDR2 SVGAGI. V was shortened by 4 bases and J by 4 bases, with 14 bases between the two germline ends. For the CDR3, the DNA is TGTGCCAGCAGTTCGACTTGGGAGGCCGGAAACACCATATATTTT. It encodes CASSSTWEAGNTIYF.

The chain is built from TRBV18 and TRBJ2-1; TRBD1 aligns across 9 bases. With 3 bases clipped from V and 3 bases from J, the junction kept 3 bases outside the gene matches. CDR1 is KGHSH and CDR2 is LQKENI in the germline V gene. There are 15 residues in the CDR3. CDR3 in DNA: TGTGCCAGCTCACCGGGACAGGGCAACTACAATGAGCAGTTCTTC. As protein: CASSPGQGNYNEQFF.

The J gene is TRBJ2-1, the V gene TRBV29-1, with D perhaps TRBD2 (5 bases). Germline CDR1 is SQVTM and CDR2 is ANQGSEA. CDR3 size: 14 residues. Trimming left V 3 bases short and J 3 bases short, with 12 bases between. Here the CDR3 reads CSVEVEVIYNEQFF. Written as DNA, the CDR3 is TGCAGCGTTGAGGTGGAGGTTATCTACAATGAGCAGTTCTTC.

This chain uses TRBV6-1 with TRBJ1-4, with TRBD1 as a possible D gene (6 bases). Germline loops: CDR1 MNHNS, CDR2 SASEGT. V was pared by 4 bases and J by 0 bases, with 12 bases between. CDR3 length: 16 residues. The CDR3 coding sequence is TGTGCCAGCAGTGCGGACAGAGCGGCAACTAATGAAAAACTGTTTTTT. Protein: CASSADRAATNEKLFF.

The V call is TRBV13, the J call TRBJ2-7; D may be TRBD1 (6 bases). With 4 bases removed from V and 2 bases from J, the gap between germline ends came to 18 bases. CDR3 length: 16 amino acids. CDR1 is PRHDT, CDR2 FYEKMQ, per germline (reference sequence). Here the CDR3 DNA reads TGTGCCAGCAGCTCCTCTATGACAGGCCCACCCTACGAGCAGTACTTC. Translated: CASSSSMTGPPYEQYF.

The CDR3 spells CASSSRTGTHGYTF. The CDR3 bases are TGTGCCAGCAGCTCTCGGACAGGAACCCATGGCTACACCTTC. The chain combines TRBV7-2 with TRBJ1-2; 7 bases align to TRBD1. Germline CDR1 is SGHTA and CDR2 is FQGNSA. There are 14 residues in the CDR3. J gave up 6 bases and V 4 bases, and 8 bases lay outside the gene matches.

The V call is TRBV15, the J call TRBJ2-5, with D tentatively TRBD1 (6 bases). Trimming removed 2 bases at V and 5 bases at J, with 15 bases between. The CDR3 sequence is 15 residues long. Germline lookup yields CDR1 LNHNV and CDR2 YYDKDF (reference sequence). CDR3 nucleotide sequence: TGTGCCACCAGCAGAACCGGGACACCTGCGGAGACCCAGTACTTC. Encoded protein: CATSRTGTPAETQYF. Full variable domain (remainder filled in from reference TRBV15 and TRBJ2-5): DAMVIQNPRYQVTQFGKPVTLSCSQTLNHNVMYWYQQKSSQAPKLLFHYYDKDFNNEADTPDNFQSRRPNTSFCFLDIRSPGLGDTAMYLCATSRTGTPAETQYFGPGTRLLVL.

This chain links TRBV6-1 with TRBJ2-7; D is uncertain. There are 8 residues in the CDR3. V lost 5 bases and J lost 8, with 1 base in between. Germline lookup yields CDR1 MNHNS and CDR2 SASEGT. CDR3 residues: CASSQQYF. CDR3 DNA sequence: TGTGCCAGCAGTCAGCAGTACTTC.

This clone was seen more than once but under ten times. The chain combines TRBV19 with TRBJ1-1; the D is unclear. The CDR3 has 12 residues. Between the trimmed V and J ends, which lost 6 bases and 4 bases, there was a span of 9 bases. Germline loops: CDR1 LNHDA, CDR2 SQIVND (reference sequence). CDR3 bases: TGTGCCAGTAGAAAGGTGGCCACTGAAGCTTTCTTT. Protein product: CASRKVATEAFF.

The chain combines TRBV19 with TRBJ1-2; 8 nucleotides line up with TRBD1. J gave up 4 bases and V 3 bases, and 7 bases lay outside the gene matches. In germline, CDR1 is LNHDA, CDR2 SQIVND (reference sequence). The CDR3 has 15 residues. The CDR3 reads CASSIRTGPGYGYTF. CDR3 sequence (DNA): TGTGCCAGTAGTATCCGGACAGGGCCTGGCTATGGCTACACCTTC.

The V call is TRBV11-2, the J call TRBJ2-1; no clear D. Per germline, CDR1 SGHAT and CDR2 FQNNGV. Trimming left V 7 bases short and J 0 bases short, with 13 bases between. CDR3 length: 15 amino acids. The CDR3 coding sequence is TGTGCCAGCACCCCGTGGCTAAACTCCTACAATGAGCAGTTCTTC. Protein: CASTPWLNSYNEQFF.